These 14 T cell receptor beta chains came from one sample sequenced in a study of OX40 agonist ivuxolimab in advanced cancers. Using immunoSEQ multiplex PCR, the repertoire was profiled, and TCRdb retains in-frame clones only, with some absent. Here the sample spans about 22,000 clones, around 80% being singletons. Sequenced material: CD4+ or CD8+ T cells sorted from blood, taken in a trial of the OX40 agonist ivuxolimab. The receptors come from an adult with an advanced solid tumor such as melanoma, head and neck, liver or kidney cancer.

The genes are TRBV9 and TRBJ2-7; D might be TRBD2 (7 bases). Trimming removed 4 bases from V and 2 bases from J, with 13 bases in between. Looked up from germline, CDR1 is SGDLS and CDR2 is YYNGEE. This CDR3 is 14 amino acids long. In DNA form, the CDR3 reads TGTGCCAGCAGCCCGGGGGGCAGGGCCTACGAGCAGTACTTC. This sequence encodes CASSPGGRAYEQYF.

This clone is a singleton in its sample. V is TRBV27 and J is TRBJ2-3, with TRBD2 matching over 7 bases. CDR3 length equals 14 residues. The germline V gene encodes CDR1 MNHEY and CDR2 SMNVEV (reference sequence). Trimming took 2 bases from V and 5 from J; bases not matched to a gene: 4. The CDR3 here is CASSLPGGRDTQYF. CDR3 DNA: TGTGCCAGCAGTTTACCGGGGGGAAGAGATACGCAGTATTTT.

J is TRBJ1-2 and V is TRBV9; D remains ambiguous. There are 15 residues in the CDR3. V was trimmed by 0 bases and J by 2 bases, leaving 11 bases between them. The germline gives CDR1 SGDLS, CDR2 YYNGEE. CDR3 in DNA: TGTGCCAGCAGCGTAGCAGTAACGGTGAACTATGGCTACACCTTC. Protein product: CASSVAVTVNYGYTF.

In the case of this clone: A much larger clone sits a single nucleotide away, making a read error possible. Within the sample, other DNA sequences also encode this same CDR3. The chain links TRBV30 to TRBJ1-6; possible D gene TRBD1, 5 bases. The germline V gene has CDR1 GTSNPN and CDR2 SVGIG (reference sequence). The CDR3 is 14 residues long. CDR3 residues: CAWSVGVMNSPLHF. CDR3 sequence (DNA): TGTGCCTGGAGTGTAGGGGTGATGAATTCACCCCTCCACTTC.

The V call is TRBV19, the J call TRBJ1-1; 8 bases line up with TRBD1. Germline CDR1 and CDR2: LNHDA and SQIVND (reference sequence). J gave up 1 base and V 4 bases, and 2 bases lay outside the gene matches. The CDR3 is 14 residues long. This CDR3 reads CASSSGTGNTEAFF. Written as DNA, the CDR3 is TGTGCCAGTAGTAGCGGGACAGGGAACACTGAAGCTTTCTTT.

The CDR3 spells CASSWVSGRDRETQYF. CDR3 DNA sequence: TGTGCCAGCAGCTGGGTATCGGGGAGGGATAGGGAGACCCAGTACTTC. The J gene is TRBJ2-5, the V gene TRBV5-6; 7 nucleotides agree with TRBD2. Germline lookup yields CDR1 SGHDT and CDR2 YYEEEE. The CDR3 has 16 residues. With V trimmed by 3 bases and J by 5 bases, 13 bases remained unmatched.

Only one count was recorded for this clone. This chain links TRBV6-1 with TRBJ2-7; 7 positions agree with TRBD1. V dropped 4 bases and J dropped 3; count of bases not matched to a gene: 3. The CDR3 is 13 amino acids. Germline V gene data show CDR1 as MNHNS and CDR2 as SASEGT. CDR3 nucleotide sequence: TGTGCCAGCAGTGTGGGACAGAGCTACGAGCAGTACTTC. Protein sequence: CASSVGQSYEQYF.

This chain uses TRBV9 with TRBJ2-1, with 12 bases lining up with TRBD2. Germline-derived CDR1 and CDR2 are SGDLS and YYNGEE. This CDR3 is 16 amino acids long. V was pared by 0 bases and J by 10 bases, with 8 bases of the junction left unmatched. The CDR3 is CASSVVEGLAGGEQFF. CDR3 DNA: TGTGCCAGCAGCGTAGTGGAGGGACTAGCGGGTGGCGAGCAGTTCTTC.

This sequence joins TRBV13 and TRBJ1-5; no definite D call. The V gene lost 0 bases and the J gene lost 0 bases, with 12 bases spanning the gap. Germline V gene data show CDR1 as PRHDT and CDR2 as FYEKMQ (reference sequence). The CDR3 runs to 17 residues. The CDR3 protein is CASSLGVDGYSNQPQHF. The CDR3 coding sequence is TGTGCCAGCAGCTTAGGGGTCGACGGTTATAGCAATCAGCCCCAGCATTTT.

The chain recombines TRBV7-2 with TRBJ2-5; D possibly corresponds to TRBD1 (5 bases). V was shortened by 4 bases and J by 4 bases, with 10 bases between the two germline ends. CDR1 and CDR2 from the germline V gene are SGHTA and FQGNSA. This CDR3 comprises 13 residues. CDR3 sequence reads: CASSSWGGETQYF. Written as DNA, the CDR3 is TGTGCCAGCAGCTCATGGGGCGGAGAGACCCAGTACTTC.

This clone occurred once. The gene calls are TRBV25-1 and TRBJ1-1; D remains ambiguous. CDR3 size: 11 residues. In germline, CDR1 is MGHDK, CDR2 SYGVNS. V lost 1 base and J 6 bases, leaving 3 bases between the germline ends. CDR3 sequence reads: CASSEWAEAFF. In DNA, the CDR3 is TGTGCCAGCAGTGAATGGGCTGAAGCTTTCTTT.

This chain connects TRBV29-1 to TRBJ2-7, with 8 positions matching TRBD1. The CDR3 has 13 residues. CDR1 is SQVTM and CDR2 is ANQGSEA in the germline V gene. V lost 3 bases, J lost 3 bases, and 4 bases stayed unmatched. The CDR3 nucleotides are TGCAGCGTTGACCCCGGACAGGGCTACGAGCAGTACTTC. Translating gives CSVDPGQGYEQYF.

There are a few counts of this clone. The chain is built from TRBV15 and TRBJ1-2; 8 positions match TRBD1. The ends lost 4 bases at V and 4 bases at J; junction bases unmatched: 5. Germline V gene lookup returns CDR1 LNHNV and CDR2 YYDKDF (reference sequence). The CDR3 is made up of 14 amino acids. CDR3 region: CATSKDRAPYGYTF. As DNA, the CDR3 is TGTGCCACCAGCAAGGACAGGGCCCCCTATGGCTACACCTTC.

V gene TRBV6-1 combines with J gene TRBJ2-7; D could derive from TRBD1 or TRBD2 (5 bases each). The CDR3 has 15 amino acids. CDR1 MNHNS and CDR2 SASEGT come from the germline V gene. Trimming took off 1 base at V and 2 bases at J, with 12 bases between the two ends. CDR3 in amino acids: CASSEGWTGPYEQYF. The CDR3 DNA is TGTGCCAGCAGTGAAGGGTGGACGGGGCCCTACGAGCAGTACTTC.